This TCR beta chain appears in the sequencing data of a study of cytomegalovirus exposure and HLA in healthy donors. About the study: Unique TCRs from HLA-typed donors, 70 million to 85 million of them, were held in an early data release. Findings and caveats of the study: With DRB1 most and HLA-C fewest, TCR association rates differed between HLA loci in a later analysis. Reported results showed that the classifier diagnosed cytomegalovirus status with high specificity and sensitivity.

Primers included in the PCR were 60 Vbeta and 13 Jbeta primers. Original data processing: About 10 million shared chains were among the 65 million to 85 million unique TCR beta chains that a later analysis counted. The data were produced by immunoSEQ multiplex PCR, yet TCRdb's version contains in-frame clones alone and is incomplete. From that table come the V and J calls and clone size; the DNA was used to work out D and trimming. The sample records over 80,000 clones, around 81% being singletons. Note on this clone: Its specificity is unknown.

The sample consisted of PBMCs. The origin of this receptor is a man aged 35 to 55 in good health and CMV-seropositive.

CDR3 DNA: TGTGCCAGCAGTGAAGTAGGACTCATCTCCTACGAGCAGTACTTC. Translating gives CASSEVGLISYEQYF. The rearrangement links TRBV6-1 to TRBJ2-7, with TRBD2 as a possible D gene (5 bases). V was cut by 1 base and J by 0 bases, with 10 bases left in between. CDR1 MNHNS and CDR2 SASEGT come from the germline V gene. This CDR3 is 15 amino acids long.